This T cell receptor (beta chain) appears in the sequencing data of a study of early T cells in non-severe SARS-CoV-2 infection. About the research overall: Bulk RNA isolated from unsorted whole blood underwent sequencing; chains were not paired.

This CDR3 comprises 17 residues. V was clipped by 4 bases and J by 0 bases; unmatched bases: 4. The V gene's germline CDR1 is SGHNT and CDR2 YENEEA. TCRdb reprocessed the 5' RACE reads via MiXCR and lists one record per CDR3 protein. The table lists tens of thousands of distinct CDR3 sequences, about 6.2% of them singletons. The clonotype comes from an adult who was a healthcare worker with PCR-confirmed SARS-CoV-2 infection or an uninfected control (not recorded which). This chain connects TRBV11-3 to TRBJ2-5; 14 positions match TRBD2. The sample was whole blood. The CDR3 DNA reads as TGTGCCAGCAGCTCGGGACTAGCGGGGGTCTACCAAGAGACCCAGTACTTC. Its translation: CASSSGLAGVYQETQYF.